This is a list of T cell receptor beta chains from one sample in a study of cytomegalovirus exposure and HLA in healthy donors. Some clones are missing from TCRdb's copy, which holds only in-frame ones; the method was immunoSEQ multiplex PCR. The table records some 150,000 clones, over 60% of them present only once. Sample: PBMCs. The receptors were gathered from a man aged 35 to 55 in good health and CMV-seronegative. Each CDR3 is given with its conserved first and last residue. Each record gives: CDR3 protein, CDR3 DNA, clone size, V gene, D gene, J gene. A D gene is named only where the DNA matches it firmly. The size of a clone is reported for some rows only, either as once, few or many, or as a class for expanded clones.

CDR3 protein: CATSRGRGLANTEAFF; CDR3 DNA: TGTGCCACCAGCAGAGGGAGGGGGCTGGCGAACACTGAAGCTTTCTTT; clone size: once; V gene: TRBV15; D gene: TRBD1; J gene: TRBJ1-1
CDR3 protein: CASSPGTPYNEQFF; CDR3 DNA: TGTGCCAGCAGCCCCGGGACACCATACAATGAGCAGTTCTTC; clone size: once; V gene: TRBV11-3; D gene: NA; J gene: TRBJ2-1
CDR3 protein: CASSPYIAGRYNEQFF; CDR3 DNA: TGTGCCAGCAGCCCATATATAGCGGGCCGATACAATGAGCAGTTCTTC; clone size: NA; V gene: TRBV2; D gene: TRBD2; J gene: TRBJ2-1
CDR3 protein: CASSPTNSGANVLTF; CDR3 DNA: TGCGCCAGCAGCCCTACGAACTCAGGGGCCAACGTCCTGACTTTC; clone size: NA; V gene: TRBV5-1; D gene: NA; J gene: TRBJ2-6
CDR3 protein: CVRSLSSDSGRLEQFF; CDR3 DNA: TGTGTCAGAAGCTTATCCTCTGATAGCGGGAGGCTAGAGCAGTTCTTC; clone size: NA; V gene: TRBV7-5; D gene: NA; J gene: TRBJ2-1
CDR3 protein: CAAGGLADTDTQYF; CDR3 DNA: TGTGCCGCCGGCGGGTTGGCGGACACAGATACGCAGTATTTT; clone size: NA; V gene: TRBV28; D gene: NA; J gene: TRBJ2-3
CDR3 protein: CAWSDPGTSGTGELFF; CDR3 DNA: TGTGCCTGGAGTGACCCCGGGACTAGCGGCACCGGGGAGCTGTTTTTT; clone size: few; V gene: TRBV30; D gene: TRBD2; J gene: TRBJ2-2
CDR3 protein: CASSPGTGRDTEAFF; CDR3 DNA: TGTGCCAGCAGTCCGGGGACAGGGAGGGATACTGAAGCTTTCTTT; clone size: few; V gene: TRBV5-6; D gene: TRBD1; J gene: TRBJ1-1
CDR3 protein: CASSYSIGAAGQPQHF; CDR3 DNA: TGTGCCAGCAGTTACTCGATAGGGGCCGCCGGGCAGCCCCAGCATTTT; clone size: NA; V gene: TRBV6-5; D gene: NA; J gene: TRBJ1-5
CDR3 protein: CASSLGGTGGYEQYF; CDR3 DNA: TGTGCCAGCAGCTTAGGGGGGACAGGGGGATACGAGCAGTACTTC; clone size: NA; V gene: TRBV7-8; D gene: TRBD1; J gene: TRBJ2-7
CDR3 protein: CASARGRAGETQYF; CDR3 DNA: TGTGCCAGCGCGAGAGGGAGGGCCGGAGAGACCCAGTACTTC; clone size: NA; V gene: TRBV9; D gene: TRBD2; J gene: TRBJ2-5
CDR3 protein: CASSLAAPPNTEAFF; CDR3 DNA: TGTGCCAGCAGCTTAGCGGCCCCACCTAACACTGAAGCTTTCTTT; clone size: NA; V gene: TRBV7-3; D gene: NA; J gene: TRBJ1-1
CDR3 protein: CSVWEDGHYEQYF; CDR3 DNA: TGCAGCGTTTGGGAGGACGGACACTACGAGCAGTACTTC; clone size: NA; V gene: TRBV29-1; D gene: NA; J gene: TRBJ2-7
CDR3 protein: CASSDPTGYYGYTF; CDR3 DNA: TGTGCCAGCAGCGATCCGACAGGGTACTATGGCTACACCTTC; clone size: NA; V gene: TRBV9; D gene: TRBD1; J gene: TRBJ1-2
CDR3 protein: CASSSGTGSSYEQYF; CDR3 DNA: TGCGCCAGCAGCTCAGGAACAGGGAGTTCCTACGAGCAGTACTTC; clone size: NA; V gene: TRBV5-1; D gene: NA; J gene: TRBJ2-7
CDR3 protein: CAWRAGGQETQYF; CDR3 DNA: TGTGCCTGGAGAGCGGGGGGTCAAGAGACCCAGTACTTC; clone size: NA; V gene: TRBV30; D gene: TRBD2; J gene: TRBJ2-5
CDR3 protein: CAWSGDRIFNEQFF; CDR3 DNA: TGTGCCTGGAGTGGAGACAGGATCTTCAATGAGCAGTTCTTC; clone size: NA; V gene: TRBV30; D gene: NA; J gene: TRBJ2-1
CDR3 protein: CASSLGQGIGEQYF; CDR3 DNA: TGCGCCAGCAGCTTGGGGCAGGGAATCGGCGAGCAGTACTTC; clone size: NA; V gene: TRBV5-1; D gene: NA; J gene: TRBJ2-7
CDR3 protein: CASSPSALAGGVYEQYF; CDR3 DNA: TGTGCCAGTAGTCCATCTGCCTTAGCGGGGGGGGTTTACGAGCAGTACTTC; clone size: NA; V gene: TRBV19; D gene: TRBD2; J gene: TRBJ2-7
CDR3 protein: CASSARQGPISGNTIYF; CDR3 DNA: TGTGCCAGCAGCGCTCGACAGGGGCCGATTTCTGGAAACACCATATATTTT; clone size: NA; V gene: TRBV9; D gene: TRBD1; J gene: TRBJ1-3
CDR3 protein: CASSLAGQGYQETQYF; CDR3 DNA: TGCGCCAGCAGCTTGGCGGGACAGGGATACCAAGAGACCCAGTACTTC; clone size: once; V gene: TRBV5-1; D gene: TRBD1; J gene: TRBJ2-5
CDR3 protein: CASSQARTGATDTQYF; CDR3 DNA: TGCGCCAGCAGCCAAGCGCGGACAGGGGCCACAGATACGCAGTATTTT; clone size: NA; V gene: TRBV4-3; D gene: TRBD1; J gene: TRBJ2-3
CDR3 protein: CASSRGLGEGGKQYF; CDR3 DNA: TGTGCCAGCAGCAGAGGGCTAGGAGAGGGTGGCAAGCAGTACTTC; clone size: few; V gene: TRBV7-2; D gene: NA; J gene: TRBJ2-7
CDR3 protein: CASSQALGLAENYEQYF; CDR3 DNA: TGCGCCAGCAGCCAAGCCTTGGGTCTAGCGGAAAACTACGAGCAGTACTTC; clone size: once; V gene: TRBV4-1; D gene: TRBD2; J gene: TRBJ2-7
CDR3 protein: CASSRGRGTEAFF; CDR3 DNA: TGTGCCAGCAGCAGGGGGCGAGGGACTGAAGCTTTCTTT; clone size: NA; V gene: TRBV6-5; D gene: TRBD1; J gene: TRBJ1-1
CDR3 protein: CASSVEGAYNSPLHF; CDR3 DNA: TGTGCCAGCAGCGTAGAGGGGGCCTATAATTCACCCCTCCACTTT; clone size: NA; V gene: TRBV9; D gene: NA; J gene: TRBJ1-6
CDR3 protein: CASSFQVTDTQYF; CDR3 DNA: TGCGCCAGCAGCTTCCAGGTCACAGATACGCAGTATTTT; clone size: NA; V gene: TRBV5-1; D gene: NA; J gene: TRBJ2-3
CDR3 protein: CATSRASGWTGELFF; CDR3 DNA: TGTGCCACCAGCAGAGCTTCAGGGTGGACCGGGGAGCTGTTTTTT; clone size: NA; V gene: TRBV15; D gene: NA; J gene: TRBJ2-2
CDR3 protein: CASSSAGGPETQYF; CDR3 DNA: TGTGCCAGCAGCTCTGCGGGAGGGCCGGAGACCCAGTACTTC; clone size: NA; V gene: TRBV7-6; D gene: TRBD2; J gene: TRBJ2-5
CDR3 protein: CASRAGEWGNEQFF; CDR3 DNA: TGCGCCAGCAGAGCGGGAGAATGGGGCAATGAGCAGTTCTTC; clone size: NA; V gene: TRBV10-2; D gene: TRBD2; J gene: TRBJ2-1
CDR3 protein: CASRSRLNTEAFF; CDR3 DNA: TGTGCCAGTCGTTCCAGGCTGAACACTGAAGCTTTCTTT; clone size: NA; V gene: TRBV19; D gene: NA; J gene: TRBJ1-1
CDR3 protein: CASSFTGGPYEQYF; CDR3 DNA: TGTGCCAGCAGTTTCACAGGGGGGCCTTACGAGCAGTACTTC; clone size: few; V gene: TRBV27; D gene: TRBD1; J gene: TRBJ2-7
CDR3 protein: CASSARTGRYF; CDR3 DNA: TGTGCCAGCAGTGCTCGGACAGGGAGGTATTTT; clone size: NA; V gene: TRBV6-1; D gene: TRBD1; J gene: TRBJ1-3
CDR3 protein: CASRPDRASYEQYF; CDR3 DNA: TGTGCCAGTAGACCCGACAGGGCCTCCTACGAGCAGTACTTC; clone size: NA; V gene: TRBV19; D gene: TRBD1; J gene: TRBJ2-7
CDR3 protein: CASDQGWRDTEAFF; CDR3 DNA: TGTGCCAGCGACCAGGGATGGAGAGACACTGAAGCTTTCTTT; clone size: NA; V gene: TRBV28; D gene: NA; J gene: TRBJ1-1
CDR3 protein: CASSLGGISYEQYF; CDR3 DNA: TGTGCCAGCAGTTTGGGGGGGATCTCCTACGAGCAGTACTTC; clone size: NA; V gene: TRBV27; D gene: TRBD2; J gene: TRBJ2-7
CDR3 protein: CSVVITEDGYTF; CDR3 DNA: TGCAGCGTTGTGATCACGGAGGATGGCTACACCTTC; clone size: once; V gene: TRBV29-1; D gene: NA; J gene: TRBJ1-2
CDR3 protein: CAISESTENTGELFF; CDR3 DNA: TGTGCCATCAGTGAGTCAACAGAGAACACCGGGGAGCTGTTTTTT; clone size: NA; V gene: TRBV10-3; D gene: NA; J gene: TRBJ2-2
CDR3 protein: CASSRTDAVEQYF; CDR3 DNA: TGTGCCAGCTCTAGGACAGACGCAGTGGAGCAGTACTTC; clone size: NA; V gene: TRBV7-8; D gene: NA; J gene: TRBJ2-7
CDR3 protein: CAWSAGQGAGEQYF; CDR3 DNA: TGTGCCTGGAGTGCGGGACAGGGGGCTGGCGAGCAGTACTTC; clone size: few; V gene: TRBV30; D gene: TRBD1; J gene: TRBJ2-7
CDR3 protein: CASSPRTRRLADTGELFF; CDR3 DNA: TGTGCCAGCTCACCACGGACCCGGCGGCTAGCTGACACCGGGGAGCTGTTTTTT; clone size: NA; V gene: TRBV18; D gene: NA; J gene: TRBJ2-2
CDR3 protein: CASGTGVTYEQYF; CDR3 DNA: TGTGCCAGCGGCACGGGAGTGACGTACGAGCAGTACTTC; clone size: NA; V gene: TRBV28; D gene: NA; J gene: TRBJ2-7
CDR3 protein: CASSQVGGNYGYTF; CDR3 DNA: TGCGCCAGCAGCCAAGTCGGCGGAAACTATGGCTACACCTTC; clone size: NA; V gene: TRBV4-1; D gene: NA; J gene: TRBJ1-2
CDR3 protein: CASSSRPGTGPSSYEQYF; CDR3 DNA: TGTGCCAGCAGCTCCCGTCCCGGGACAGGGCCGAGCTCCTACGAGCAGTACTTC; clone size: few; V gene: TRBV5-4; D gene: TRBD1; J gene: TRBJ2-7
CDR3 protein: CASSLGYGLYEQYF; CDR3 DNA: TGTGCCAGCAGCTTAGGGTACGGTCTCTACGAGCAGTACTTC; clone size: few; V gene: TRBV7-2; D gene: NA; J gene: TRBJ2-7
CDR3 protein: CASSFRLAGTDTQYF; CDR3 DNA: TGTGCCAGCAGCTTCCGACTAGCGGGGACAGATACGCAGTATTTT; clone size: NA; V gene: TRBV5-8; D gene: TRBD2; J gene: TRBJ2-3
CDR3 protein: CASSQVDRGPYGYTF; CDR3 DNA: TGTGCCAGCAGCCAAGTTGACAGGGGACCCTATGGCTACACCTTC; clone size: NA; V gene: TRBV14; D gene: TRBD1; J gene: TRBJ1-2
CDR3 protein: CASSGLGEQFF; CDR3 DNA: TGTGCCAGCAGCGGGTTGGGTGAGCAGTTCTTC; clone size: NA; V gene: TRBV6-5; D gene: NA; J gene: TRBJ2-1
CDR3 protein: CASSLGDRFFYSYEQYF; CDR3 DNA: TGTGCCAGCAGTTTAGGGGACAGGTTTTTTTACTCCTACGAGCAGTACTTC; clone size: NA; V gene: TRBV28; D gene: TRBD1; J gene: TRBJ2-7
CDR3 protein: CASGLQAGGPHEQYF; CDR3 DNA: TGTGCTAGTGGTCTCCAAGCGGGAGGGCCTCACGAGCAGTACTTC; clone size: few; V gene: TRBV12-5; D gene: TRBD2; J gene: TRBJ2-7
CDR3 protein: CAINRDSLMSTQYF; CDR3 DNA: TGTGCCATAAACCGGGACTCCCTAATGAGTACGCAGTATTTT; clone size: once; V gene: TRBV10-3; D gene: NA; J gene: TRBJ2-3
CDR3 protein: CASSLVFTDQETQYF; CDR3 DNA: TGTGCCAGCAGCTTAGTGTTCACAGACCAAGAGACCCAGTACTTC; clone size: NA; V gene: TRBV7-9; D gene: NA; J gene: TRBJ2-5
CDR3 protein: CASSLRDRSYEQYF; CDR3 DNA: TGTGCCAGTAGTCTAAGGGACAGGTCCTACGAGCAGTACTTC; clone size: NA; V gene: TRBV19; D gene: TRBD1; J gene: TRBJ2-7
CDR3 protein: CASGLTGGTEAFF; CDR3 DNA: TGTGCTAGTGGTCTGACAGGGGGCACTGAAGCTTTCTTT; clone size: NA; V gene: TRBV12-5; D gene: TRBD1; J gene: TRBJ1-1
CDR3 protein: CASKSDRAYNSPLHF; CDR3 DNA: TGTGCCAGCAAATCCGACAGGGCCTATAATTCACCCCTCCACTTT; clone size: once; V gene: TRBV6-4; D gene: TRBD1; J gene: TRBJ1-6
CDR3 protein: CASRATQRPSEQYF; CDR3 DNA: TGTGCCAGCAGGGCCACACAGAGACCTTCGGAGCAGTACTTC; clone size: NA; V gene: TRBV2; D gene: NA; J gene: TRBJ2-7
CDR3 protein: CASKAANYGYPF; CDR3 DNA: TGTGCCAGCAAGGCCGCTAACTATGGCTACCCCTTC; clone size: NA; V gene: TRBV28; D gene: NA; J gene: TRBJ1-2
CDR3 protein: CASSSGTGGHEKLFF; CDR3 DNA: TGTGCCAGCAGCTCAGGGACGGGGGGCCATGAAAAACTGTTTTTT; clone size: NA; V gene: TRBV7-9; D gene: NA; J gene: TRBJ1-4
CDR3 protein: CAWGAYEQYF; CDR3 DNA: TGTGCCTGGGGGGCGTACGAGCAGTACTTC; clone size: NA; V gene: TRBV30; D gene: NA; J gene: TRBJ2-7